The 23 T cell receptor beta chains listed next were all sequenced from one sample in a study of blood T cell repertoires in COVID-19 (dated by TCRdb to between 2020 and 2021). The method was the immunoSEQ multiplex PCR assay. The immuneACCESS repertoire file appears here via TCRdb, limited to in-frame rearrangements. These files lack a portion of the clones; in checked studies, under half of the deficit traces to unresolved V genes, and the cause of the others is not known. The sample table holds 210,000 or so clones, of which around 88% were seen once. The leading ten clones occupy 2.9% of the sample. The sample was peripheral blood. These receptors originate from a man over 45 with active or convalescent COVID-19.

In DNA form, the CDR3 reads TGTGCCAGCAGACCGGACAGGGGGGGCCGGTACGAGCAGTACTTC. This translates into CASRPDRGGRYEQYF. This chain joins TRBV27 and TRBJ2-7, with 10 bases aligning to TRBD1. In germline, CDR1 is MNHEY, CDR2 SMNVEV (reference sequence). The ends lost 6 bases at V and 4 bases at J; junction bases unmatched: 9. The CDR3 totals 15 residues.

The chain joins TRBV5-1 to TRBJ2-1; 9 positions match TRBD1. Unmatched junction bases numbered 1, after V lost 0 bases and J lost 3 bases. The CDR3 is made up of 15 amino acids. Germline V CDR1 and CDR2: SGHRS, YFSETQ. The DNA of the CDR3 is TGCGCCAGCAGCTTGGGGGACAGGGACTACAATGAGCAGTTCTTC. Its translation: CASSLGDRDYNEQFF.

This chain links TRBV25-1 with TRBJ2-7; unclear D gene. The CDR3 has 12 residues. Looked up from germline, CDR1 is MGHDK and CDR2 is SYGVNS. The germline V and J ends were trimmed by 4 bases and 2 bases, with 6 bases remaining between them. CDR3: CASSGGTYEQYF. Written as DNA, the CDR3 is TGTGCCAGCAGTGGCGGAACCTACGAGCAGTACTTC.

The V call is TRBV28, the J call TRBJ2-5; TRBD2 aligns across 9 bases. V shed 2 bases, J shed 2 bases, and the junction held 12 bases outside the gene matches. The CDR3 runs to 18 residues. CDR1 is MDHEN and CDR2 is SYDVKM in the germline V gene. CDR3 coding DNA: TGTGCCAGCAGTTTAACTCGCGGGAGGGCAATTAAACAAGAGACCCAGTACTTC. This translates into CASSLTRGRAIKQETQYF.

The table lists this clone with many counts. The chain recombines TRBV9 with TRBJ2-7; a possible D gene is TRBD1 (7 bases). Germline loops: CDR1 SGDLS, CDR2 YYNGEE. V was trimmed by 2 bases and J by 0 bases, leaving 12 bases between them. The CDR3 has 15 residues. CDR3 sequence reads: CASSVRGEYSYEQYF. CDR3 in DNA: TGTGCCAGCAGCGTCAGGGGGGAATACTCCTACGAGCAGTACTTC.

This chain connects TRBV4-3 to TRBJ2-1; 9 bases match TRBD2. The CDR3 length is 18 residues. V lost 0 bases, J lost 0 bases, and 6 bases stayed unmatched. Looked up from germline, CDR1 is LGHNA and CDR2 is YSLEER. This CDR3 is CASSQEPSGASSYNEQFF. The CDR3 nucleotides are TGCGCCAGCAGCCAAGAACCTAGCGGGGCCAGCTCCTACAATGAGCAGTTCTTC.

The gene calls are TRBV2 and TRBJ2-3; D unresolved. The germline gives CDR1 SNHLY, CDR2 FYNNEI. Trimming took off 2 bases at V and 2 bases at J, with 17 bases between the two ends. CDR3 length: 17 amino acids. In DNA, the CDR3 is TGTGCCAGCAGTGAACGGAGACGACCGGCCGTCACAGATACGCAGTATTTT. It translates to CASSERRRPAVTDTQYF.

J is TRBJ2-3 and V is TRBV19; 9 nucleotides line up with TRBD1. The CDR3 loop spans 17 amino acids. V was pared by 9 bases and J by 1 base, with 14 bases of the junction left unmatched. Germline CDR1 reads LNHDA; CDR2 reads SQIVND (reference sequence). The CDR3 region has the DNA TGTGCCAGCCGACTTACAGGGGGCGGCCTACGCACAGATACGCAGTATTTT. Translated, it gives CASRLTGGGLRTDTQYF.

This clone came up once. The CDR3 sequence: CASSLEQGGRDTQYF. In DNA form, the CDR3 reads TGCGCCAGCAGCTTGGAGCAGGGCGGTAGGGATACGCAGTATTTT. The chain employs TRBV5-1 and TRBJ2-3, with D tentatively TRBD1 (5 bases). The ends were cut back, 0 bases at V and 6 bases at J, with 14 bases in the middle. The CDR3 totals 15 residues. In germline, CDR1 is SGHRS, CDR2 YFSETQ.

The V call is TRBV12-3 or TRBV12-4, the J call TRBJ2-1; the match to TRBD1 covers 9 bases. CDR3 length: 12 residues. The junction had 2 bases not matched to a gene; V was cut back by 6 bases and J by 8 bases. The CDR3 nucleotides are TGTGCCAGCAGGGGACAGGGTTATGAGCAGTTCTTC. Its translation is CASRGQGYEQFF.

The rearrangement uses TRBV6-5 and TRBJ1-1; possible D gene TRBD1, 5 bases. V was pared by 6 bases and J by 5 bases, with 16 bases between. Germline V gene lookup returns CDR1 MNHEY and CDR2 SVGAGI. CDR3 length equals 14 residues. The CDR3 nucleotides are TGTGCCAGCAGCAACGCAGGGTCTCGGACTGAAGCTTTCTTT. This translates into CASSNAGSRTEAFF.

The V gene is TRBV5-6, the J gene TRBJ2-1; D possibly corresponds to TRBD1 (6 bases). The CDR3 covers 12 residues. The germline V gene encodes CDR1 SGHDT and CDR2 YYEEEE. Deletions cut 0 bases from V and 14 bases from J, with 12 bases between. CDR3: CASSLEDSWEFF. The CDR3 DNA is TGTGCCAGCAGCTTGGAGGACAGCTGGGAGTTCTTC.

In this sample, this clone turned up a few times. The gene calls are TRBV6-1 and TRBJ2-1, with D tentatively TRBD2 (6 bases). This CDR3 is built from 16 residues. Germline lookup yields CDR1 MNHNS and CDR2 SASEGT. Trimming took 0 bases from V and 4 from J, leaving 13 bases between them. In nucleotides, the CDR3 is TGTGCCAGCAGTGAAGCGCGGGGCGGACGTTACAATGAGCAGTTCTTC. It encodes CASSEARGGRYNEQFF.

This clone was seen a few times. This sequence joins TRBV7-6 and TRBJ1-3; 7 bases align to TRBD1. V was pared by 0 bases and J by 0 bases, with 17 bases of the junction left unmatched. The CDR3 extends over 21 amino acids. CDR1 SGHVS and CDR2 FNYEAQ come from the germline V gene. CDR3: CASSLAKGQSPARFSGNTIYF. DNA for the CDR3: TGTGCCAGCAGCTTAGCTAAGGGACAGTCCCCCGCTCGTTTCTCTGGAAACACCATATATTTT. Supplemented by reference TRBV7-6 and TRBJ1-3, the full variable domain reads GAGVSQSPRYKVTKRGQDVALRCDPISGHVSLYWYRQALGQGPEFLTYFNYEAQQDKSGLPNDRFSAERPEGSISTLTIQRTEQRDSAMYRCASSLAKGQSPARFSGNTIYFGEGSWLTVV.

The sample holds a few counts of this clone. The genes are TRBV4-1 and TRBJ2-7, with TRBD1 identical over 9 bases. From germline, CDR1 is MGHRA and CDR2 YSYEKL. The CDR3 has 16 amino acids. V lost 4 bases to trimming and J lost 1 base; unmatched junction nucleotides: 8. The CDR3: CASSPDKGQGSYEQYF. CDR3 sequence (DNA): TGCGCCAGCAGCCCGGACAAGGGACAGGGATCCTACGAGCAGTACTTC.

The sample holds a few counts of this clone. The V and J genes are TRBV5-1 and TRBJ2-1; 12 nucleotides agree with TRBD2. This CDR3 has 18 amino acids. After removal of 4 bases from V and 8 bases from J, the junction contained 16 bases not matched to a gene. The germline gives CDR1 SGHRS, CDR2 YFSETQ. Written as DNA, the CDR3 is TGCGCCAGCAGCCTTGCCGTGCTAGCGGGGGGGCGTTACGATGAGCAGTTCTTC. Its translation is CASSLAVLAGGRYDEQFF.

The rearrangement joins TRBV11-3 to TRBJ2-2; 8 bases align to TRBD2. The junction had 10 bases not matched to a gene; V was cut back by 1 base and J by 6 bases. The CDR3 totals 17 residues. CDR1 and CDR2 (germline): SGHNT, YENEEA. The CDR3 loop reads CASSLATGTSVAGELFF. The DNA of the CDR3 is TGTGCCAGCAGCTTAGCAACCGGGACTAGTGTCGCCGGGGAGCTGTTTTTT. Variable domain in full (rest from reference TRBV11-3 and TRBJ2-2): EAGVVQSPRYKIIEKKQPVAFWCNPISGHNTLYWYLQNLGQGPELLIRYENEEAVDDSQLPKDRFSAERLKGVDSTLKIQPAELGDSAVYLCASSLATGTSVAGELFFGEGSRLTVL.

The chain joins TRBV7-2 to TRBJ2-3; tentatively, D is TRBD2 (7 bases). Germline V gene data show CDR1 as SGHTA and CDR2 as FQGNSA. CDR3 size: 15 residues. Trimming stripped 0 bases from V and 7 bases from J, with 14 bases between. CDR3 protein: CASSLAGRGLNTQYF. In DNA, the CDR3 is TGTGCCAGCAGCTTAGCTGGGCGGGGGCTAAATACGCAGTATTTT.

This clone was seen just once. V and J are TRBV27 and TRBJ2-3; tentatively, D is TRBD1 (5 bases). This CDR3 has 14 residues. Deletions cut 5 bases from V and 4 bases from J, with 13 bases between. From germline, CDR1 is MNHEY and CDR2 SMNVEV (reference sequence). The chain's CDR3 is CASSPASGPDTQYF. As DNA, the CDR3 is TGTGCCAGCAGTCCCGCGTCAGGGCCAGATACGCAGTATTTT.

J is TRBJ1-1 and V is TRBV28; tentatively, D is TRBD1 (5 bases). CDR1 and CDR2 from the germline V gene are MDHEN and SYDVKM. The ends were cut back, 5 bases at V and 7 bases at J, with 11 bases in the middle. CDR3 length equals 12 residues. The CDR3: CASSLLTDEAFF. CDR3 DNA sequence: TGTGCCAGCAGTCTGCTGACAGATGAAGCTTTCTTT. Using reference TRBV28 and TRBJ1-1 for the parts outside the CDR3, the full variable domain is DVKVTQSSRYLVKRTGEKVFLECVQDMDHENMFWYRQDPGLGLRLIYFSYDVKMKEKGDIPEGYSVSREKKERFSLILESASTNQTSMYLCASSLLTDEAFFGQGTRLTVV.

The rearrangement uses TRBV18 and TRBJ1-6; perhaps TRBD1 as D (5 bases). V lost 3 bases and J lost 7, with 10 bases in between. Per the germline V gene, CDR1 is KGHSH and CDR2 is LQKENI. This CDR3 spans 14 amino acids. Here the CDR3 DNA reads TGTGCCAGCTCACCCTGGGACTGGAATTCACCCCTCCACTTT. Amino acids: CASSPWDWNSPLHF.

Notes on this clone: Different DNA sequences within this sample yield the same CDR3. The CDR3, as DNA: TGTGCCAGCAGCCCATGGGGGGACGTCGGCTATGGCTACACCTTC. This translates into CASSPWGDVGYGYTF. The chain has TRBV27 and TRBJ1-2; D is perhaps TRBD1 (5 bases). Trimming took 6 bases from V and 4 from J, leaving 18 bases between them. Germline CDR1 MNHEY, CDR2 SMNVEV (reference sequence). There are 15 residues in the CDR3.

The rearrangement joins TRBV28 to TRBJ1-1; the D is unclear. CDR1 and CDR2 (germline): MDHEN, SYDVKM. The CDR3 runs 11 residues. Trimming cost V 5 bases and J 11 bases, with 12 bases left between them. CDR3 nucleotides: TGTGCCAGCAGTCGCGCCGGAGGGGCTTTCTTT. Its protein product is CASSRAGGAFF. Full variable domain (remainder filled in from reference TRBV28 and TRBJ1-1): DVKVTQSSRYLVKRTGEKVFLECVQDMDHENMFWYRQDPGLGLRLIYFSYDVKMKEKGDIPEGYSVSREKKERFSLILESASTNQTSMYLCASSRAGGAFFGQGTRLTVV.